This TCR beta chain was identified during a study of blood T cells in healthy people across ages. The second PCR ran about 7 to 12 cycles with a sample-barcoded 5' primer and J-beta primers. TCRdb ran MiXCR on the 5' RACE reads and lists one entry per CDR3 protein. The sample lists hundreds of thousands of distinct CDR3 sequences; 55% to 65% were seen once. In the case of this clonotype: The antigen is not known.

Study results and caveats: Aged donors had fewer naive CD4+ cells and lower diversity than long-lived donors.

The CDR3 has 14 residues. CDR1 is SGHAT, CDR2 FQDESV, per germline (reference sequence). V trimming: 6 bases; J trimming: 6 bases; junction bases outside the gene matches: 8. The chain combines TRBV11-1 with TRBJ1-2; 9 bases align to TRBD1. The sequence derives from a man aged 25 to 40 in good health. The sequenced sample consisted of blood. The CDR3, as DNA: TGTGCCAGCAGTCTGGGACAGGGAGGGGATGGCTACACCTTC. It translates to CASSLGQGGDGYTF.